This T cell receptor beta chain stems from a study of technical replicates of blood from a handful of donors (dated by TCRdb to about 2017). Receptor libraries were prepared by the immunoSEQ multiplex PCR assay. The table comes from immuneACCESS by way of TCRdb, which keeps in-frame sequences with V and J called. Part of the clones is missing from these tables; in studies checked, under half for an unresolved V gene and the rest for unknown reasons. The sample records more than 65,000 clones, 95% to 98% of which are singletons. Around 0.18% of the sample is taken by the ten largest. Inclusive of the bounding cysteine and phenylalanine, the CDR3 is 12 residues long. Just CDR3 DNA is preserved here, 36 bases in frame from base 1. CDR1 is given as GTSNPN and CDR2 as SVGIG, both from the germline V gene (reference sequence). Trimming leaves V shorter by 0 bases and J shorter by 5 bases, with the junction holding 1 base beyond the gene matches.

Notes on this clone: No cognate antigen has been identified for it. Base-call qualities are not available, and no considerably larger clone is one nucleotide away.

The specimen was T cells isolated from PBMCs. The rearranged chain carries TRBV30 and TRBJ2-7, and 7 junctional nucleotides match TRBD1. The TCR originated in a human donor in good health. The nucleotide sequence is given as TGTGCCTGGAGTGTAGGGACAGACGAGCAGTACTTC. Translated, this gives CAWSVGTDEQYF.